These 8 T cell receptor beta chains originate from one sample sequenced in a study of T cell responses to AZD1222 COVID-19 vaccine. Repertoires were generated with immunoSEQ multiplex PCR, while TCRdb's copy carries only in-frame clones and drops some. Of 110,000 to 150,000 clones in the sample, approximately 90% were seen once. The specimen comprised peripheral blood, sampled on day 0 of AZD1222 vaccination. The receptor set was obtained from an adult in good health.

This chain joins TRBV19 and TRBJ1-2; 7 bases line up with TRBD1. CDR1 is LNHDA, CDR2 SQIVND, per germline (reference sequence). The CDR3 runs 13 residues. The ends lost 9 bases at V and 3 bases at J; junction bases unmatched: 7. CDR3 region: CASSPGQYYGYTF. The CDR3 DNA sequence: TGTGCCAGCTCACCGGGACAGTACTATGGCTACACCTTC.

The gene calls are TRBV7-2 and TRBJ2-1; possibly TRBD1 or TRBD2 for D (5 bases each). This CDR3 has 14 amino acids. Trimming left V 5 bases short and J 0 bases short, with 8 bases between. Germline CDR1 and CDR2: SGHTA and FQGNSA. DNA of the CDR3: TGTGCCAGCAGCAAGGGACGCTCCTACAATGAGCAGTTCTTC. Translated, it gives CASSKGRSYNEQFF.

The CDR3 reads CASRTGSLGEETQYF. CDR3 coding DNA: TGTGCCAGCAGAACAGGCTCGCTCGGGGAAGAGACCCAGTACTTC. The J gene is TRBJ2-5, the V gene TRBV27, with D possibly called TRBD1 or TRBD2 (5 bases each). This CDR3 spans 15 amino acids. Trimming cost V 6 bases and J 3 bases, with 17 bases left between them. Per the germline V gene, CDR1 is MNHEY and CDR2 is SMNVEV (reference sequence).

This sequence joins TRBV7-8 and TRBJ2-1; D unresolved. The V end was cut by 3 bases, the J end by 11 bases, with 17 bases between. CDR3 length equals 14 residues. Per germline, CDR1 SGHVS and CDR2 FQNEAQ. CDR3: CASSFNRYREKQFF. The CDR3 DNA is TGTGCCAGCAGCTTCAATCGGTACAGAGAAAAGCAGTTCTTC.

This clone was seen a few times. The chain couples TRBV5-1 to TRBJ2-3; 7 bases agree with TRBD2. The CDR3 extends over 14 amino acids. The trim removed 4 bases at V and 6 bases at J, leaving 8 bases unmatched. Germline V gene lookup returns CDR1 SGHRS and CDR2 YFSETQ. The CDR3 is CASSPRGGSDTQYF. For the CDR3, the DNA is TGCGCCAGCAGCCCCCGCGGGGGTTCGGATACGCAGTATTTT.

CDR3 region: CASSLGVPTEAFF. CDR3 sequence (DNA): TGTGCCAGCAGCTTAGGGGTGCCCACTGAAGCTTTCTTT. This chain links TRBV7-3 with TRBJ1-1; no reliable D call. This CDR3 is 13 amino acids long. CDR1 and CDR2 (germline): SGHTA, FQGTGA. V was shortened by 2 bases and J by 4 bases, with 8 bases between the two germline ends.

The chain couples TRBV7-2 to TRBJ2-1, with D possibly being TRBD2 (7 bases). V lost 5 bases, J lost 3 bases, and 17 bases lay in between. The germline V gene encodes CDR1 SGHTA and CDR2 FQGNSA. The CDR3 contains 16 residues. This CDR3 is CASSLPGGRDYNEQFF. CDR3 in DNA: TGTGCCAGCAGCCTACCCGGGGGGCGGGACTACAATGAGCAGTTCTTC.

This clone was seen a single time. The V gene is TRBV6-6, the J gene TRBJ1-2; D gene uncertain. V was trimmed by 3 bases and J by 0 bases, leaving 5 bases between them. This CDR3 spans 13 amino acids. Germline lookup yields CDR1 MNHNY and CDR2 SVGAGI (reference sequence). CDR3 in amino acids: CASSYLANYGYTF. CDR3 sequence (DNA): TGTGCCAGCAGTTATCTGGCTAACTATGGCTACACCTTC.